Listed below are T cell receptor beta chains from one sample, sequenced in a study of T cell repertoires in cytomegalovirus infection. TCRdb re-derived calls from the reads in MiXCR, one entry per CDR3 protein. The table has 210,000 or so distinct CDR3 sequences, approximately 6.7% seen once. Sequenced material: PBMCs. The receptors were gathered from a human donor in good health (CMV status not recorded). Some clones in this sample may be carry-over from other donors' samples. Both conserved end residues are part of each CDR3. A D gene is named only where the DNA matches it firmly. Clone size is stated in some rows and not others, as once, few, many or a class when expanded.

clone_size: NA; v_call: TRBV29-1; d_call: NA; j_call: TRBJ1-3; cdr3_aa: CSVGPGSGNTIYF; cdr3_nt: TGCAGCGTCGGACCCGGCTCTGGAAACACCATATATTTT
clone_size: few; v_call: TRBV29-1; d_call: TRBD1; j_call: TRBJ2-3; cdr3_aa: CSVPGQGTDTQYF; cdr3_nt: TGCAGCGTCCCGGGACAGGGGACTGATACGCAGTATTTT
clone_size: NA; v_call: TRBV5-1; d_call: TRBD1; j_call: TRBJ2-7; cdr3_aa: CASSPGQGMSYEQYF; cdr3_nt: TGCGCCAGCAGCCCCGGACAGGGGATGTCCTACGAGCAGTACTTC
clone_size: many; v_call: TRBV7-2; d_call: TRBD2; j_call: TRBJ2-1; cdr3_aa: CASSPVGGNYNEQFF; cdr3_nt: TGTGCCAGCAGCCCAGTGGGGGGGAACTACAATGAGCAGTTCTTC
clone_size: NA; v_call: TRBV27; d_call: TRBD1; j_call: TRBJ1-4; cdr3_aa: CASSHRGFEKLFF; cdr3_nt: TGTGCCAGCAGCCACAGGGGTTTCGAAAAACTGTTTTTT
clone_size: many; v_call: TRBV23-1; d_call: TRBD1; j_call: TRBJ1-4; cdr3_aa: CASSPPRDREGEKLFF; cdr3_nt: TGCGCCAGCAGTCCACCACGGGACAGGGAGGGGGAAAAACTGTTTTTT
clone_size: many; v_call: TRBV7-2; d_call: NA; j_call: TRBJ2-3; cdr3_aa: CASSSARGATDTQYF; cdr3_nt: TGTGCCAGCAGCTCGGCCCGAGGGGCCACAGATACGCAGTATTTT
clone_size: many; v_call: TRBV29-1; d_call: NA; j_call: TRBJ1-2; cdr3_aa: CSVESYGYTF; cdr3_nt: TGCAGCGTTGAATCCTATGGCTACACCTTC
clone_size: many; v_call: TRBV7-2; d_call: NA; j_call: TRBJ1-2; cdr3_aa: CASSRPAGANDGYTF; cdr3_nt: TGTGCCAGCAGCCGCCCGGCGGGGGCGAATGATGGCTACACCTTC
clone_size: many; v_call: TRBV7-2; d_call: NA; j_call: TRBJ1-1; cdr3_aa: CASSLSDRKNTEAFF; cdr3_nt: TGTGCCAGCAGCTTAAGTGACAGAAAGAACACTGAAGCTTTCTTT
clone_size: many; v_call: TRBV7-2; d_call: TRBD1; j_call: TRBJ2-6; cdr3_aa: CASSPGGAGANVLTF; cdr3_nt: TGTGCCAGCAGCCCAGGGGGCGCCGGGGCCAACGTCCTGACTTTC
clone_size: many; v_call: TRBV6-1; d_call: NA; j_call: TRBJ2-6; cdr3_aa: CASRKGAGANVLTF; cdr3_nt: TGTGCCAGTCGGAAGGGTGCTGGGGCCAACGTCCTGACTTTC
clone_size: many; v_call: TRBV11-1; d_call: NA; j_call: TRBJ1-1; cdr3_aa: CASSPGGAGTEAFF; cdr3_nt: TGTGCCAGCAGCCCGGGGGGCGCGGGCACTGAAGCTTTCTTT
clone_size: many; v_call: TRBV29-1; d_call: NA; j_call: TRBJ1-3; cdr3_aa: CSVGAGVSGNTIYF; cdr3_nt: TGCAGCGTTGGGGCTGGGGTCTCTGGAAACACCATATATTTT
clone_size: many; v_call: TRBV7-2; d_call: NA; j_call: TRBJ2-5; cdr3_aa: CASSLVAEETQYF; cdr3_nt: TGTGCCAGCAGCTTAGTAGCCGAAGAGACCCAGTACTTC
clone_size: many; v_call: TRBV12-3/TRBV12-4; d_call: NA; j_call: TRBJ1-5; cdr3_aa: CASSLEGPTMAQHF; cdr3_nt: TGTGCCAGCAGTTTAGAGGGCCCGACAATGGCCCAGCATTTT
clone_size: many; v_call: TRBV28; d_call: TRBD2; j_call: TRBJ2-2; cdr3_aa: CASSSDALAGTNTGELFF; cdr3_nt: TGTGCCAGCAGTTCCGACGCGCTAGCGGGTACGAACACCGGGGAGCTGTTTTTT
clone_size: many; v_call: TRBV28; d_call: NA; j_call: TRBJ1-6; cdr3_aa: CASSDSSSPLHF; cdr3_nt: TGTGCCAGCAGTGACAGTAGTTCACCCCTCCACTTT
clone_size: NA; v_call: TRBV19; d_call: TRBD2; j_call: TRBJ2-2; cdr3_aa: CASSIFGRRDTGELFF; cdr3_nt: TGTGCCAGTAGTATCTTCGGGAGGCGGGACACCGGGGAGCTGTTTTTT
clone_size: few; v_call: TRBV5-5; d_call: NA; j_call: TRBJ2-5; cdr3_aa: CASSLSPGGETQYF; cdr3_nt: TGTGCCAGCAGCTTGTCTCCAGGGGGGGAGACCCAGTACTTC
clone_size: many; v_call: TRBV7-2; d_call: TRBD1; j_call: TRBJ2-3; cdr3_aa: CASSSPGGYTDTQYF; cdr3_nt: TGTGCCAGCAGCTCGCCAGGGGGCTACACAGATACGCAGTATTTT
clone_size: many; v_call: TRBV5-4; d_call: TRBD1; j_call: TRBJ1-2; cdr3_aa: CASSLAGGIKGYTF; cdr3_nt: TGTGCCAGCAGCTTGGCAGGGGGGATAAAGGGCTACACCTTC
clone_size: many; v_call: TRBV23-1; d_call: TRBD1; j_call: TRBJ1-5; cdr3_aa: CASSWGQYSWTQHF; cdr3_nt: TGCGCCAGCAGTTGGGGACAGTATAGCTGGACCCAGCATTTT
clone_size: many; v_call: TRBV29-1; d_call: NA; j_call: TRBJ2-7; cdr3_aa: CSSRDGTYEQYF; cdr3_nt: TGCAGCTCCCGGGACGGAACCTACGAGCAGTACTTC
clone_size: many; v_call: TRBV5-1; d_call: NA; j_call: TRBJ1-4; cdr3_aa: CASSFQPPNEKLFF; cdr3_nt: TGCGCCAGCAGCTTTCAGCCGCCGAATGAAAAACTGTTTTTT
clone_size: many; v_call: TRBV20-1; d_call: TRBD1; j_call: TRBJ1-6; cdr3_aa: CSARKPGQGASPLHF; cdr3_nt: TGCAGTGCTCGGAAACCGGGACAGGGGGCTTCACCCCTCCACTTT
clone_size: NA; v_call: TRBV9; d_call: NA; j_call: TRBJ2-3; cdr3_aa: CASSVEGPSFGTQYF; cdr3_nt: TGTGCCAGCAGCGTAGAAGGACCGAGCTTCGGTACGCAGTATTTT
clone_size: few; v_call: TRBV11-2; d_call: NA; j_call: TRBJ1-1; cdr3_aa: CASSPDRGAGVEAFF; cdr3_nt: TGTGCCAGCAGCCCAGACCGGGGGGCGGGGGTTGAAGCTTTCTTT
clone_size: many; v_call: TRBV7-6; d_call: TRBD1; j_call: TRBJ2-1; cdr3_aa: CASSSPGTGVYNEQFF; cdr3_nt: TGTGCCAGCAGCTCCCCAGGGACAGGGGTCTACAATGAGCAGTTCTTC
clone_size: many; v_call: TRBV19; d_call: NA; j_call: TRBJ1-1; cdr3_aa: CASQGWGTNTEAFF; cdr3_nt: TGTGCCAGTCAGGGATGGGGCACGAACACTGAAGCTTTCTTT
clone_size: NA; v_call: TRBV12-3/TRBV12-4; d_call: NA; j_call: TRBJ1-2; cdr3_aa: CASSSWGGVDYGYTF; cdr3_nt: TGTGCCAGCAGTTCCTGGGGGGGGGTGGACTATGGCTACACCTTC
clone_size: many; v_call: TRBV7-6; d_call: TRBD2; j_call: TRBJ2-2; cdr3_aa: CASRSGGATGELFF; cdr3_nt: TGTGCCAGCAGGAGCGGGGGGGCAACCGGGGAGCTGTTTTTT
clone_size: many; v_call: TRBV5-6; d_call: NA; j_call: TRBJ1-1; cdr3_aa: CASSLASPNTEAFF; cdr3_nt: TGTGCCAGCAGCTTGGCATCCCCGAACACTGAAGCTTTCTTT
clone_size: many; v_call: TRBV7-8; d_call: TRBD1; j_call: TRBJ1-2; cdr3_aa: CASSSGQGPYGYTF; cdr3_nt: TGTGCCAGCAGCTCGGGACAGGGGCCCTATGGCTACACCTTC
clone_size: many; v_call: TRBV25-1; d_call: NA; j_call: TRBJ2-7; cdr3_aa: CAVTTGFEQYF; cdr3_nt: TGTGCCGTAACCACAGGGTTCGAGCAGTACTTC
clone_size: NA; v_call: TRBV12-3/TRBV12-4; d_call: NA; j_call: TRBJ1-4; cdr3_aa: CASSSYDTGNEKLFF; cdr3_nt: TGTGCCAGCAGTTCTTATGACACGGGTAATGAAAAACTGTTTTTT
clone_size: many; v_call: TRBV12-3/TRBV12-4; d_call: TRBD1; j_call: TRBJ2-1; cdr3_aa: CASRKGQGANEQFF; cdr3_nt: TGTGCCAGCAGAAAGGGACAGGGGGCTAATGAGCAGTTCTTC
clone_size: NA; v_call: TRBV29-1; d_call: NA; j_call: TRBJ2-1; cdr3_aa: CSIPIGDNEQFF; cdr3_nt: TGCAGCATCCCGATAGGAGACAATGAGCAGTTCTTC
clone_size: many; v_call: TRBV7-2; d_call: NA; j_call: TRBJ1-2; cdr3_aa: CASRGAGGNGYTF; cdr3_nt: TGTGCCAGCAGGGGGGCGGGGGGGAATGGCTACACCTTC
clone_size: many; v_call: TRBV30; d_call: NA; j_call: TRBJ2-7; cdr3_aa: CAFHGGSEQYF; cdr3_nt: TGTGCCTTCCACGGGGGAAGCGAGCAGTACTTC
clone_size: few; v_call: TRBV20-1; d_call: TRBD2; j_call: TRBJ2-2; cdr3_aa: CSARDRLALDTGELFF; cdr3_nt: TGCAGTGCTAGAGACCGACTAGCTCTCGACACCGGGGAGCTGTTTTTT
clone_size: NA; v_call: TRBV28; d_call: TRBD1; j_call: TRBJ1-2; cdr3_aa: CASSKTGGRGYTF; cdr3_nt: TGTGCCAGCAGTAAGACAGGGGGCCGGGGCTACACCTTC